The 20 T cell receptor beta chains given below trace back to one sample, sequenced in a study of post-analysis software for immune sequencing data. Notes on the study in general: Roughly five TRBV segments occurring more often in patients than controls included TRBV5-6, TRBV5-1 and TRBV20-1.

Prepared TCR beta cDNA libraries contained unique molecular identifiers. TCRdb reprocessed the PCR reads via MiXCR and lists one record per CDR3 protein. The sample comprises around 400,000 distinct CDR3 sequences, approximately 39% of which are singletons, and under 9% rests with the top ten. For these receptors, no antigen is known. The sequencing sample was made of blood. The receptors derive from a girl aged 2 to 10 with multiple sclerosis.

CDR3 residues: CSVEDRRNTDTQYF. CDR3 nucleotides: TGCAGCGTTGAAGATCGGAGGAATACAGATACGCAGTATTTT. The chain joins TRBV29-1 to TRBJ2-3, with a tentative D call TRBD2 (5 bases). Germline V gene sequence: CDR1 SQVTM, CDR2 ANQGSEA. CDR3 length: 14 amino acids. V was cut by 0 bases and J by 3 bases, with 10 bases left in between.

V and J are TRBV7-2 and TRBJ2-5; 10 bases agree with TRBD2. The length of the CDR3 is 15 residues. With 1 base clipped from V and 4 bases from J, the junction kept 3 bases outside the gene matches. Germline CDR1 and CDR2: SGHTA and FQGNSA. As DNA, the CDR3 is TGTGCCAGCAGCTTAGGCCTAGCGGGAGCAGAGACCCAGTACTTC. Amino acid sequence: CASSLGLAGAETQYF.

This chain links TRBV12-3 or TRBV12-4 with TRBJ2-3, with 7 bases aligning to TRBD1. Trimming cost V 4 bases and J 5 bases; bases outside gene matches: 9. This CDR3 spans 15 amino acids. The CDR3 sequence is CASSSAQGLIDTQYF. The CDR3 nucleotides read TGTGCCAGCAGTTCAGCACAGGGGTTGATAGATACGCAGTATTTT.

This clonotype was observed a handful of times. The chain links TRBV29-1 to TRBJ2-5; 7 nucleotides align to TRBD1. With V trimmed by 3 bases and J by 1 base, 5 bases remained unmatched. This CDR3 has 14 amino acids. The V gene's germline CDR1 is SQVTM and CDR2 ANQGSEA. The CDR3 spells CSVEDDRAQETQYF. The CDR3 nucleotides are TGCAGCGTTGAGGATGACAGGGCCCAAGAGACCCAGTACTTC.

The V call is TRBV12-3 or TRBV12-4, the J call TRBJ2-1; TRBD2 matches at 8 bases. J gave up 4 bases and V 6 bases, and 8 bases lay outside the gene matches. The CDR3 is made up of 15 amino acids. This CDR3 is CASRPSGGLYNEQFF. The CDR3 DNA is TGTGCCAGCAGGCCCAGCGGGGGACTTTACAATGAGCAGTTCTTC.

The gene calls are TRBV20-1 and TRBJ2-7; D gene uncertain. The J call could be wrong; TRBJ2-5 is a better fit for the DNA end. Per germline, CDR1 DFQATT and CDR2 SNEGSKA (reference sequence). This CDR3 contains 10 residues. The CDR3 loop is CSALGETQYF. The CDR3 DNA is TGCAGTGCGCTTGGGGAGACCCAGTACTTC.

The rearrangement links TRBV12-3 or TRBV12-4 to TRBJ2-3; no clear D gene. V was pared by 1 base and J by 3 bases, with 11 bases between. This CDR3 region has 15 residues. The CDR3 loop is CASSLGAVGTDTQYF. The DNA of the CDR3 is TGTGCCAGCAGTTTAGGGGCGGTTGGTACAGATACGCAGTATTTT.

The CDR3 protein is CASSLSGTTSLEQYF. The CDR3 coding sequence is TGCGCCAGCAGCTTGTCCGGGACAACCAGTCTCGAGCAGTACTTC. The rearrangement joins TRBV5-1 to TRBJ2-5, with D perhaps TRBD1 (6 bases). The J call may be in error: the DNA end matches TRBJ2-7 better. This CDR3 has 15 residues. Per germline, CDR1 SGHRS and CDR2 YFSETQ.

Details on this clonotype: The germline gene is not matched at one end of the junction; a read error may be the cause. The V and J genes are TRBV9 and TRBJ2-3; 14 bases are a match to TRBD2. Germline V gene lookup returns CDR1 SGDLS and CDR2 YYNGEE. The CDR3 runs 17 residues. The CDR3 loop is CASSPAGTSGSTGTQYF. CDR3 in DNA: TGTGCCAGCAGCCCGGCCGGGACTAGCGGGAGCACAGGTACGCAGTATTTT.

The gene calls are TRBV7-2 and TRBJ2-6; D is undetermined. This CDR3 has 15 residues. Germline CDR1 reads SGHTA; CDR2 reads FQGNSA. Between the trimmed V and J ends, which lost 2 bases and 2 bases, there was a span of 7 bases. The CDR3, as DNA: TGTGCCAGCAGCTTAAGGATGGCTGGGGCCAACGTCCTGACTTTC. It codes for CASSLRMAGANVLTF.

The J gene is TRBJ2-1, the V gene TRBV5-1; 11 positions agree with TRBD1. CDR3 length: 17 residues. V gave up 4 bases and J gave up 3 bases; unmatched junction bases: 9. Germline V lookup: CDR1 SGHRS, CDR2 YFSETQ. In DNA, the CDR3 is TGCGCCAGCAGCCCACTCCCCGGGACAGGGGGCTACAATGAGCAGTTCTTC. This sequence encodes CASSPLPGTGGYNEQFF.

The chain uses TRBV20-1 and TRBJ1-5, with D possibly matching TRBD1 (5 bases). V was cut by 5 bases and J by 0 bases, with 11 bases left in between. In germline, CDR1 is DFQATT, CDR2 SNEGSKA (reference sequence). The CDR3 runs 14 residues. CDR3 region: CSAQRQSSNQPQHF. DNA of the CDR3: TGCAGTGCTCAGAGACAGTCTAGCAATCAGCCCCAGCATTTT.

The V and J genes are TRBV12-3 or TRBV12-4 and TRBJ2-3; D perhaps matches TRBD1 (5 bases). Trimming shortened V by 9 bases and J by 3 bases, and 19 bases separated the two germline ends. This CDR3 is 15 amino acids long. This chain's CDR3 is CASRLGALWTDTQYF. For the CDR3, the DNA is TGTGCCAGTAGACTTGGGGCATTGTGGACAGATACGCAGTATTTT.

The chain employs TRBV6-5 and TRBJ2-1; 12 nucleotides match TRBD2. Germline values: CDR1 MNHEY, CDR2 SVGAGI. The CDR3 has 13 amino acids. Losses at the gene ends were 6 bases for V and 12 bases for J; bases not matched to a gene: 6. The CDR3 sequence: CASRLAGGFPQFF. The CDR3, as DNA: TGTGCCAGCAGACTAGCGGGAGGTTTTCCGCAGTTCTTC.

This sequence joins TRBV6-2 or TRBV6-3 and TRBJ2-1, with 11 bases that match TRBD1. This CDR3 is built from 15 residues. In germline, CDR1 is MNHEY, CDR2 SVGEGT. V shed 6 bases and J 6 bases; nucleotides not matched to a gene: 7. CDR3 in amino acids: CASRDKGTGGNEQFF. In DNA, the CDR3 is TGTGCCAGCAGAGATAAAGGGACAGGGGGCAATGAGCAGTTCTTC.

This clonotype was detected only a few times. J is TRBJ2-7 and V is TRBV5-1; a possible D gene is TRBD1 (6 bases). Trimming removed 4 bases from V and 0 bases from J, with 11 bases in between. The CDR3 is 14 amino acids. CDR1 SGHRS and CDR2 YFSETQ come from the germline V gene. CDR3 region: CASSVRGYSYEQYF. The CDR3 nucleotides are TGCGCCAGCAGCGTCAGGGGCTACTCCTACGAGCAGTACTTC. Complete variable domain (other parts from reference TRBV5-1 and TRBJ2-7): KAGVTQTPRYLIKTRGQQVTLSCSPISGHRSVSWYQQTPGQGLQFLFEYFSETQRNKGNFPGRFSGRQFSNSRSEMNVSTLELGDSALYLCASSVRGYSYEQYFGPGTRLTVT.

This CDR3 reads CASSYFSGPRGEYGYTF. CDR3 nucleotides: TGTGCCAGCAGTTACTTTTCCGGGCCCAGGGGAGAGTATGGCTACACCTTC. The chain has TRBV6-2 or TRBV6-3 and TRBJ1-2; D might be TRBD1 (6 bases). Germline values: CDR1 MNHEY, CDR2 SVGEGT. The CDR3 totals 17 residues. V lost 1 base, J lost 5 bases, and 20 bases lay in between.

Written as DNA, the CDR3 is TGTGCCAGCAGTACTGTCTCCTATGGCTACACCTTC. Translating gives CASSTVSYGYTF. This chain uses TRBV28 with TRBJ1-2; no clear D gene. The CDR3 has 12 residues. V lost 5 bases to trimming and J lost 4 bases, with 8 bases between them. Germline loops: CDR1 MDHEN, CDR2 SYDVKM.

This clonotype was seen more than once but under ten times. The genes are TRBV12-5 and TRBJ2-3, with D tentatively TRBD1 (6 bases). The CDR3 contains 17 residues. Trimming pared 5 bases from V and 0 bases from J, leaving 18 bases between. Germline V gene sequence: CDR1 LGHNT, CDR2 FRNRAP. The CDR3 DNA sequence: TGTGCTAGTGGTCTACCTGGACAGCGCCCTAGCACAGATACGCAGTATTTT. It is translated as CASGLPGQRPSTDTQYF.

This clonotype was recorded at least ten times. J is TRBJ2-6 and V is TRBV11-1; D uncertain. The V end was cut by 4 bases, the J end by 0 bases, with 19 bases between. Germline V gene data show CDR1 as SGHAT and CDR2 as FQDESV (reference sequence). CDR3 length: 19 residues. In DNA form, the CDR3 reads TGTGCCAGCAGCTCATTGAATCAGGTCCGATTCTCTGGGGCCAACGTCCTGACTTTC. As protein: CASSSLNQVRFSGANVLTF.